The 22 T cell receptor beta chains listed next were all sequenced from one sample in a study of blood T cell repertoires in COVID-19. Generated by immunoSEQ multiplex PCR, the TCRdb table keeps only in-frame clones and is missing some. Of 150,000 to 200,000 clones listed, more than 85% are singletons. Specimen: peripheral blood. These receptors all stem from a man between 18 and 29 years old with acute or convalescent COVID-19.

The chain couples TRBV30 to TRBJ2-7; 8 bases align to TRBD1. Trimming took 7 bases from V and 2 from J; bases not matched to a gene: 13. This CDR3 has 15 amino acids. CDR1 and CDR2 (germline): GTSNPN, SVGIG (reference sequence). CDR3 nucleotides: TGTGCCTACGCCCCTGGGGCAGGGGGCCCCTACGAGCAGTACTTC. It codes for CAYAPGAGGPYEQYF.

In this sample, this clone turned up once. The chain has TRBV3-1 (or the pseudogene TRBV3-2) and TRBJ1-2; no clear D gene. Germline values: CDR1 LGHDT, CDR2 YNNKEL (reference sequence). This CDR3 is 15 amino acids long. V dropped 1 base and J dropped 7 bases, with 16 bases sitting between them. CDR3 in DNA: TGTGCCAGCAGCCAAGTTCAGGTTGGTTTACCTGGCTACACCTTC. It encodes CASSQVQVGLPGYTF.

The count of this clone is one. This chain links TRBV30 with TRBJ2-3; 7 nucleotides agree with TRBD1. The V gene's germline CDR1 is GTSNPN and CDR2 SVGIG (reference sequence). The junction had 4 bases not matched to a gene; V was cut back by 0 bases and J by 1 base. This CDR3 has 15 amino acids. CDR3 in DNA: TGTGCCTGGAGTGTAGGGGGCGCGGGCACAGATACGCAGTATTTT. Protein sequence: CAWSVGGAGTDTQYF. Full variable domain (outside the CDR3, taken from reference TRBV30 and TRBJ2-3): SQTIHQWPATLVQPVGSPLSLECTVEGTSNPNLYWYRQAAGRGLQLLFYSVGIGQISSEVPQNLSASRPQDRQFILSSKKLLLSDSGFYLCAWSVGGAGTDTQYFGPGTRLTVL.

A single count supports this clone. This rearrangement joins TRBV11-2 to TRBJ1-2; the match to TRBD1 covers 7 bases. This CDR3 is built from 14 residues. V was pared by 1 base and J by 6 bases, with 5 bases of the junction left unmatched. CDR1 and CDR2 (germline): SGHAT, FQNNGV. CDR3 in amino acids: CASSLGLGTDGYTF. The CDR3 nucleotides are TGTGCCAGCAGCTTAGGGCTAGGGACAGATGGCTACACCTTC.

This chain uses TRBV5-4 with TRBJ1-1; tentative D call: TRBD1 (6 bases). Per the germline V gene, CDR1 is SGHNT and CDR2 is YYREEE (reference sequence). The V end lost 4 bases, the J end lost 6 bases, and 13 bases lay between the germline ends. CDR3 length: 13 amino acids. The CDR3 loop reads CASSNRVGAEAFF. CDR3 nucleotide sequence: TGTGCCAGCAGCAACAGGGTGGGGGCTGAAGCTTTCTTT.

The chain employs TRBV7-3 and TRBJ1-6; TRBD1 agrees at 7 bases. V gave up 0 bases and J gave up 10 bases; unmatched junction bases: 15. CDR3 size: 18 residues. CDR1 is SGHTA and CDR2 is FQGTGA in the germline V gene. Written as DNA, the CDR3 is TGTGCCAGCAGCTTAACCGGATCTGAAGGGGGCCGGGGATCACCCCTCCACTTT. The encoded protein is CASSLTGSEGGRGSPLHF.

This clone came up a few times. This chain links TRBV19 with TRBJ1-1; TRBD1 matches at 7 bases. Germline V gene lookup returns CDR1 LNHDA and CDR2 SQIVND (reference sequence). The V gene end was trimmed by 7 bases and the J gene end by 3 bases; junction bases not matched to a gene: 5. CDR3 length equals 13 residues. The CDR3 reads CASMSTGDTEAFF. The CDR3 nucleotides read TGTGCCAGTATGAGTACAGGGGACACTGAAGCTTTCTTT.

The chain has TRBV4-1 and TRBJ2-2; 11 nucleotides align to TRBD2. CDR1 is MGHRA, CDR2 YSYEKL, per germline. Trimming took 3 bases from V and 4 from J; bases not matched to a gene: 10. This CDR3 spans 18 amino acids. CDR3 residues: CASSQLAGGHPATGELFF. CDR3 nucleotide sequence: TGCGCCAGCAGCCAGCTAGCGGGGGGCCACCCGGCCACCGGGGAGCTGTTTTTT.

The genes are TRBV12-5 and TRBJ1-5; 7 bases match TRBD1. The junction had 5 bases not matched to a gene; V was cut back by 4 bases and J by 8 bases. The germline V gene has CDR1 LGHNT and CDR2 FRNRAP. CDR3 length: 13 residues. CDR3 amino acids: CASGSGGMEPQHF. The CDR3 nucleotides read TGTGCTAGTGGTTCAGGGGGTATGGAGCCCCAGCATTTT.

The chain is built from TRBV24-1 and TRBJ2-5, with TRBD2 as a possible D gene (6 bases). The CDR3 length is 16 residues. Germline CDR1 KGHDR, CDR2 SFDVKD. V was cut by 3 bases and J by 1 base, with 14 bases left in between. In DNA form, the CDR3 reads TGTGCCACCAGTGATCCGGGACTGGGATTCCAAGAGACCCAGTACTTC. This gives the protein CATSDPGLGFQETQYF.

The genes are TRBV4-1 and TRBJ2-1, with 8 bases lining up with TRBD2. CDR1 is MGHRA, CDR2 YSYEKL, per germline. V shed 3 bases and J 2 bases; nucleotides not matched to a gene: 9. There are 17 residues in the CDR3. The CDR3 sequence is CASSHVESGRPYNEQFF. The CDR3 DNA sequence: TGCGCCAGCAGCCACGTCGAAAGCGGGAGACCCTACAATGAGCAGTTCTTC.

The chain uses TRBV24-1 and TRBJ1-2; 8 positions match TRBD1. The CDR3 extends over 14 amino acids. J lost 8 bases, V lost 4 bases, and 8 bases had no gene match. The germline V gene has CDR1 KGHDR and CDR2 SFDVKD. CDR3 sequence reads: CATSDPGQARGYTF. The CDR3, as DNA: TGTGCCACCAGTGACCCGGGACAGGCGAGAGGCTACACCTTC.

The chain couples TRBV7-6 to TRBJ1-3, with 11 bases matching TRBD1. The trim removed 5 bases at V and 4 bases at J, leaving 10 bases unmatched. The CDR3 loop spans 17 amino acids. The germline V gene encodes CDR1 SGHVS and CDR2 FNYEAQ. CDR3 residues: CASSPGQGATGGNTIYF. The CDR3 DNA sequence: TGTGCCAGCAGCCCAGGACAGGGGGCGACGGGGGGAAACACCATATATTTT.

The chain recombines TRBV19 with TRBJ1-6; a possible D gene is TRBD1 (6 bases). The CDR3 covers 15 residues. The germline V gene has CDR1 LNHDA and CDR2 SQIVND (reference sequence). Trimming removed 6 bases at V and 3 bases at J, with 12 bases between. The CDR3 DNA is TGTGCCAGTAGAGCGGACAGCAACTATAATTCACCCCTCCACTTT. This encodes CASRADSNYNSPLHF.

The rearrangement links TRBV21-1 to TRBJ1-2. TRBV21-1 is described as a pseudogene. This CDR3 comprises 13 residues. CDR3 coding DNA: TGTGCCAGCAGCCCCGGAGGGGACTATGGCTACACCTTC. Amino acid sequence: CASSPGGDYGYTF.

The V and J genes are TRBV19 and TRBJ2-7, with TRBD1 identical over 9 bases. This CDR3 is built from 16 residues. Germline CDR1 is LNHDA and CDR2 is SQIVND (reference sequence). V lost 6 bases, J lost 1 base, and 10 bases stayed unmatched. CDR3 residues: CASSYRAGTGSYEQYF. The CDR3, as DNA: TGTGCCAGTAGCTACCGTGCCGGGACAGGGTCCTACGAGCAGTACTTC.

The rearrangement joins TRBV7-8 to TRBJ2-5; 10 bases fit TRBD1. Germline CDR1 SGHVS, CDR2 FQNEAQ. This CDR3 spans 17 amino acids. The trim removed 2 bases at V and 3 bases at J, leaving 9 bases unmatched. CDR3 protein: CASSLPRQGAIEETQYF. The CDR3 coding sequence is TGTGCCAGCAGCTTACCCCGACAGGGGGCAATTGAAGAGACCCAGTACTTC. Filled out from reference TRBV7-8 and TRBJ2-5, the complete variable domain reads GAGVSQSPRYKVAKRGQDVALRCDPISGHVSLFWYQQALGQGPEFLTYFQNEAQLDKSGLPSDRFFAERPEGSVSTLKIQRTQQEDSAVYLCASSLPRQGAIEETQYFGPGTRLLVL.

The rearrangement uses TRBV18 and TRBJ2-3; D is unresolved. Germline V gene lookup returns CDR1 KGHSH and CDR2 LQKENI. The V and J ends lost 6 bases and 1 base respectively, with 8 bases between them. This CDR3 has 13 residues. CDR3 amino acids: CASSPRGTDTQYF. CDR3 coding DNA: TGTGCCAGCTCCCCCCGTGGCACAGATACGCAGTATTTT.

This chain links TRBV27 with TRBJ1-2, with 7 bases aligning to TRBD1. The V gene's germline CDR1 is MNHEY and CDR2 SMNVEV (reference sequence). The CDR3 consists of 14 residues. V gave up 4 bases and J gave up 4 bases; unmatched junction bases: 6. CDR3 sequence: CASSSLDRLYGYTF. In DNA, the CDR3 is TGTGCCAGCAGTTCCTTGGACAGGCTCTATGGCTACACCTTC.

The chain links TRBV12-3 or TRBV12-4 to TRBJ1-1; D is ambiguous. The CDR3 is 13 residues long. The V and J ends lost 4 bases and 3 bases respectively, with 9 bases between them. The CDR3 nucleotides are TGTGCCAGCAGTTGGGAGACCTACACTGAAGCTTTCTTT. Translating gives CASSWETYTEAFF.

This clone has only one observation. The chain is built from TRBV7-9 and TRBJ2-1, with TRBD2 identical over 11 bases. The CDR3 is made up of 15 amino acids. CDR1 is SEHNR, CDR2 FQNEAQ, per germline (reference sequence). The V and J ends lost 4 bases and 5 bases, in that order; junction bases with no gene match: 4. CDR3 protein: CASSSLAGANNEQFF. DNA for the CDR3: TGTGCCAGCAGCTCACTAGCGGGGGCCAACAATGAGCAGTTCTTC.

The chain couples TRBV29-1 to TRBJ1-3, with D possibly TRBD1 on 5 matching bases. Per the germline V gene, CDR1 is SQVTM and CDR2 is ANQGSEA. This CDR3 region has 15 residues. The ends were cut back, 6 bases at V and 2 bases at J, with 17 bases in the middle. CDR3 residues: CSVMTGDSPGNTIYF. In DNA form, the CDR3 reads TGCAGCGTCATGACTGGGGACTCTCCTGGAAACACCATATATTTT.